This T cell receptor beta chain was sequenced in a study of T cell repertoires in aging, cancer and after chemotherapy. Study-level information: Paired samples before and after chemotherapy came from chronic lymphocytic leukemia patients on fludarabine- or bendamustine-based regimens. The full dataset contained roughly 8.8 million TCR reads.

TRB rearrangements spanning V, D and J were amplified using mixed TRB-A/B primers. TCRdb reanalysed the multiplex PCR reads using MiXCR and keeps one entry per CDR3 protein. Altogether about 6,400 distinct CDR3 sequences are present, over 20% being singletons, with the ten largest covering under 3%. Study observations and caveats: In healthy donors, age-related TCR diversity loss mainly reflected lost richness. Thymic emigration or peripheral T cell expansion may be impaired by lymphoid organ infiltration in hematological cancer.

Amplification of TCR beta used genomic DNA extracted from peripheral blood. Trimming took 4 bases from V and 4 from J, leaving 10 bases between them. This CDR3 comprises 14 residues. This clonotype rates as medium-sized. The antigen is not known. The sequenced sample was blood. The sequence came from a human donor with a blood cancer. This chain joins TRBV12-3 or TRBV12-4 and TRBJ1-4, with a weak D call TRBD1 (5 bases). Here the CDR3 reads CASSYTDSNEKLFF. CDR3 sequence (DNA): TGTGCCAGCAGTTATACCGACAGTAATGAAAAACTGTTTTTT.